Each of the 16 T cell receptor beta chains below was sequenced from the same sample in a study of blood T cell repertoires in COVID-19. Assay: immunoSEQ multiplex PCR; the TCRdb copy retains only in-frame clones and omits some. The data contain approximately 97,000 clones, 84% of them singletons. The sequenced material came from peripheral blood. Receptors were obtained from a man aged 35 to 55 with active or convalescent COVID-19.

The chain has TRBV6-6 and TRBJ2-3; tentative D call: TRBD1 (5 bases). The germline V gene has CDR1 MNHNY and CDR2 SVGAGI (reference sequence). The CDR3 is 14 amino acids. With 6 bases removed from V and 1 base from J, the gap between germline ends came to 11 bases. The CDR3 region is CASRGRGGTDTQYF. DNA for the CDR3: TGTGCCAGCAGGGGGCGTGGGGGCACAGATACGCAGTATTTT.

This chain connects TRBV30 to TRBJ2-1; 7 bases match TRBD1. The V gene's germline CDR1 is GTSNPN and CDR2 SVGIG (reference sequence). The CDR3 totals 14 residues. Trimming cost V 5 bases and J 0 bases; bases outside gene matches: 4. CDR3 residues: CAWCWDSSYNEQFF. The CDR3 nucleotides read TGTGCCTGGTGCTGGGACAGCTCCTACAATGAGCAGTTCTTC.

V and J are TRBV15 and TRBJ2-3; TRBD2 aligns across 8 bases. The CDR3 totals 17 residues. Germline V lookup: CDR1 LNHNV, CDR2 YYDKDF (reference sequence). Trimming cost V 0 bases and J 2 bases; bases outside gene matches: 7. The CDR3 region is CATSRDLSGAYTDTQYF. In DNA, the CDR3 is TGTGCCACCAGCAGAGACCTTAGCGGGGCCTACACAGATACGCAGTATTTT.

This clone has more than one count but fewer than ten. The chain joins TRBV30 to TRBJ2-7, with 9 positions matching TRBD1. The CDR3 loop spans 15 amino acids. Germline V CDR1 and CDR2: GTSNPN, SVGIG (reference sequence). V lost 3 bases to trimming and J lost 6 bases; unmatched junction nucleotides: 12. Here the CDR3 reads CAWRAQGATTGEQYF. DNA for the CDR3: TGTGCCTGGAGAGCACAGGGGGCCACTACGGGCGAGCAGTACTTC.

The chain links TRBV5-1 to TRBJ1-1, with D tentatively TRBD1 (6 bases). Trimming took off 3 bases at V and 4 bases at J, with 10 bases between the two ends. This CDR3 is 13 amino acids long. Germline loops: CDR1 SGHRS, CDR2 YFSETQ. As DNA, the CDR3 is TGCGCCAGCAGCTCGCAGGGGAGCACTGAAGCTTTCTTT. Translating gives CASSSQGSTEAFF.

The J gene is TRBJ1-1, the V gene TRBV6-6, with 7 bases that match TRBD1. CDR1 and CDR2 from the germline V gene are MNHNY and SVGAGI (reference sequence). The CDR3 sequence is 12 residues long. The V gene end was trimmed by 4 bases and the J gene end by 5 bases; junction bases not matched to a gene: 1. This CDR3 reads CASSLQGTEAFF. The DNA of the CDR3 is TGTGCCAGCAGTTTACAGGGGACTGAAGCTTTCTTT.

The gene calls are TRBV28 and TRBJ2-2; unclear D gene. The V end was cut by 2 bases, the J end by 0 bases, with 10 bases between. Germline CDR1 is MDHEN and CDR2 is SYDVKM. The CDR3 is 16 amino acids. The CDR3: CASSLRSRTNTGELFF. CDR3 in DNA: TGTGCCAGCAGTTTAAGGTCCAGGACGAACACCGGGGAGCTGTTTTTT. Looking up the rest from reference TRBV28 and TRBJ2-2 gives the full variable domain: DVKVTQSSRYLVKRTGEKVFLECVQDMDHENMFWYRQDPGLGLRLIYFSYDVKMKEKGDIPEGYSVSREKKERFSLILESASTNQTSMYLCASSLRSRTNTGELFFGEGSRLTVL.

The chain couples TRBV18 to TRBJ2-7; 7 bases are shared with TRBD1. The CDR3 loop spans 14 amino acids. Per the germline V gene, CDR1 is KGHSH and CDR2 is LQKENI. V shed 4 bases and J 3 bases; nucleotides not matched to a gene: 6. The CDR3 nucleotides read TGTGCCAGCTCACGACAGGGAATTGGCTACGAGCAGTACTTC. Its translation is CASSRQGIGYEQYF.

The chain recombines TRBV5-1 with TRBJ2-7; possible D gene TRBD2, 6 bases. The CDR3 is 15 amino acids. Germline V gene data show CDR1 as SGHRS and CDR2 as YFSETQ. Between the trimmed V and J ends, which lost 0 bases and 1 base, there was a span of 11 bases. The CDR3 protein is CASSLDSGTSYEQYF. The CDR3, as DNA: TGCGCCAGCAGCTTGGATTCGGGGACTTCCTACGAGCAGTACTTC.

The chain recombines TRBV7-9 with TRBJ2-5; 7 nucleotides match TRBD1. Trimming at V came to 1 base and at J to 4 bases, leaving 3 bases not matched to a gene. Germline V gives CDR1 SEHNR, CDR2 FQNEAQ (reference sequence). The CDR3 extends over 14 amino acids. For the CDR3, the DNA is TGTGCCAGCAGCTTAGGGGGACAGCGAGAGACCCAGTACTTC. Translated: CASSLGGQRETQYF.

The chain is built from TRBV7-5 and TRBJ1-2. TRBV7-5 has pseudogene status. The CDR3 consists of 11 residues. CDR3 sequence: CVRSLRGGYTF. Written as DNA, the CDR3 is TGTGTCAGAAGCTTGCGGGGTGGCTACACCTTC.

The chain recombines TRBV11-2 with TRBJ2-2; a possible D gene is TRBD2 (7 bases). In germline, CDR1 is SGHAT, CDR2 FQNNGV. The CDR3 runs 13 residues. Trimming removed 8 bases at V and 2 bases at J, with 9 bases between. CDR3 loop: CASGGANTGELFF. The DNA for the CDR3 is TGTGCCAGCGGGGGGGCCAACACCGGGGAGCTGTTTTTT.

This sequence joins TRBV2 and TRBJ1-4; tentative D call: TRBD1 (5 bases). The germline V and J ends were trimmed by 4 bases and 10 bases, with 22 bases remaining between them. The germline CDR1 and CDR2 sequences are SNHLY and FYNNEI. The CDR3 covers 16 residues. The CDR3 coding sequence is TGTGCCAGCAGTGGGGGGGGAGTGACCCTGGCTGTAAAACTGTTTTTT. Translating it yields CASSGGGVTLAVKLFF.

This chain connects TRBV6-5 to TRBJ2-5; weak D call: TRBD2 (5 bases). CDR1 MNHEY and CDR2 SVGAGI come from the germline V gene. The CDR3 extends over 14 amino acids. V was pared by 4 bases and J by 5 bases, with 14 bases between. The CDR3 coding sequence is TGTGCCAGCAGTTCGGCCGGGATTGGTGAGACCCAGTACTTC. It encodes CASSSAGIGETQYF.

The chain combines TRBV7-6 with TRBJ2-7, with TRBD2 identical over 9 bases. V shed 5 bases, J shed 3 bases, and the junction held 8 bases outside the gene matches. Germline assignment: CDR1 SGHVS and CDR2 FNYEAQ. This CDR3 spans 15 amino acids. The CDR3 coding sequence is TGTGCCAGCAGCCCCGTAGCGGGGGCCGACTACGAGCAGTACTTC. The encoded protein is CASSPVAGADYEQYF.

V gene TRBV14 combines with J gene TRBJ2-7, with 8 bases lining up with TRBD2. CDR3 size: 12 residues. The J segment lost 6 bases and the V segment lost 4 bases, leaving 2 bases of the junction unmatched. Germline CDR1 reads SGHDN; CDR2 reads FVKESK. The CDR3 region is CASSPGGAEQYF. In nucleotides, the CDR3 is TGTGCCAGCAGCCCGGGGGGGGCCGAGCAGTACTTC.